What follows are 14 T cell receptor beta chains derived from one specimen sequenced in a study of blood T cells in healthy people across ages. Primed by a sample-barcoded 5' primer and a J-beta primer mix, a second PCR proceeded for roughly 7 to 12 cycles. TCRdb reprocessed the 5' RACE reads via MiXCR and lists one record per CDR3 protein. The sample records about 1.7 million distinct CDR3 sequences, about 30% being singletons. The sequenced sample was blood. These receptor sequences come from a woman in her thirties in good health.

This clonotype was detected ten times or more. This sequence joins TRBV3-1 and TRBJ2-1; 7 bases fit TRBD1. This CDR3 comprises 14 residues. CDR1 and CDR2 (germline): LGHDT, YNNKEL (reference sequence). Germline trimming cut 4 bases from V and 6 bases from J; bases unmatched to any gene: 6. The CDR3 protein is CASSPRTGTNEQFF. The CDR3 nucleotides read TGTGCCAGCAGCCCTAGGACAGGTACCAATGAGCAGTTCTTC.

The sample holds one count of this clonotype. The rearrangement uses TRBV28 and TRBJ2-2; 13 bases are shared with TRBD2. The CDR3 is made up of 18 amino acids. Germline values: CDR1 MDHEN, CDR2 SYDVKM. After removal of 8 bases from V and 2 bases from J, the junction contained 11 bases not matched to a gene. The CDR3 bases are TGTGCCAGCGGAGCCCTTCGGACTAGCGGGGGCAACACCGGGGAGCTGTTTTTT. It specifies CASGALRTSGGNTGELFF.

As concerns this clonotype: A clone one base away is much larger, so this may be a read error. The rearrangement links TRBV7-6 to TRBJ2-1, with 7 nucleotides matching TRBD2. Germline CDR1 and CDR2: SGHVS and FNYEAQ. The CDR3 contains 14 residues. CDR3 in DNA: TGTGTCAGCAGCCCCTTAGCGTTGGGGGGGGAGCAGTTCTTC. It encodes CVSSPLALGGEQFF. The full variable domain, rest sourced from reference TRBV7-6 and TRBJ2-1, is GAGVSQSPRYKVTKRGQDVALRCDPISGHVSLYWYRQALGQGPEFLTYFNYEAQQDKSGLPNDRFSAERPEGSISTLTIQRTEQRDSAMYRCVSSPLALGGEQFFGPGTRLTVL.

Ten or more counts support this clonotype. At one boundary the junction diverges from the germline segment, which might be a read error. This chain uses TRBV5-1 with TRBJ2-5, with D possibly TRBD1 on 6 matching bases. The CDR3 sequence is 13 residues long. Germline CDR1 and CDR2: SGHRS and YFSETQ. CDR3: CASSLGGSETQYF. In DNA, the CDR3 is TGTGCCAGCAGTTTAGGGGGTTCCGAGACCCAGTACTTC.

The chain links TRBV7-2 to TRBJ2-7; 11 bases are shared with TRBD2. The CDR3 extends over 16 amino acids. The germline V gene encodes CDR1 SGHTA and CDR2 FQGNSA. V gave up 3 bases and J gave up 5 bases; unmatched junction bases: 9. The CDR3 coding sequence is TGTGCCAGCAGCTTGGAGTTACAACTAGCGGGAGACGAGCAGTACTTC. As protein: CASSLELQLAGDEQYF.

This chain connects TRBV20-1 to TRBJ2-4; 11 nucleotides line up with TRBD2. The trim removed 3 bases at V and 8 bases at J, leaving 3 bases unmatched. The germline V gene encodes CDR1 DFQATT and CDR2 SNEGSKA (reference sequence). The CDR3 is made up of 13 amino acids. In DNA, the CDR3 is TGCAGTGCTAGGGGACTAGCGGCTGACATTCAGTACTTC. Translation: CSARGLAADIQYF.

This clonotype was seen a few times. The J gene is TRBJ1-1, the V gene TRBV4-3, with D possibly being TRBD1 (5 bases). Germline values: CDR1 LGHNA, CDR2 YSLEER. V was pared by 2 bases and J by 7 bases, with 11 bases between. The CDR3 is made up of 13 amino acids. This CDR3 reads CASSQNNRFEAFF. In DNA form, the CDR3 reads TGCGCCAGCAGCCAAAACAACAGGTTTGAAGCTTTCTTT.

The chain couples TRBV10-3 to TRBJ1-2, with D maybe TRBD1 (6 bases). CDR1 and CDR2 (germline): ENHRY, SYGVKD. CDR3 length: 13 amino acids. Trimming shortened V by 10 bases and J by 0 bases, and 12 bases separated the two germline ends. CDR3 DNA sequence: TGTGCCACGGGGGCAGGACCTAACTATGGCTACACCTTC. It yields the protein CATGAGPNYGYTF.

On this clonotype: A much larger clone differs by one base, so this may be a read error. The V gene is TRBV29-1, the J gene TRBJ2-1; 9 bases agree with TRBD1. Germline V gene sequence: CDR1 SQVTM, CDR2 ANQGSEA. The CDR3 runs to 14 residues. This CDR3 reads CGSGTGGPYNEQFF. For the CDR3, the DNA is TGCGGCAGCGGCACAGGGGGCCCCTACAATGAGCAGTTCTTC.

This clonotype was seen only a few times. The CDR3 region is CASSQGPGTGDQPQHF. CDR3 DNA sequence: TGCGCCAGCAGCCAAGGACCCGGGACAGGGGATCAGCCCCAGCATTTT. The chain employs TRBV4-1 and TRBJ1-5; TRBD1 agrees at 10 bases. Germline-derived CDR1 and CDR2 are MGHRA and YSYEKL. The V and J ends lost 1 base and 5 bases, in that order; junction bases with no gene match: 5. This CDR3 contains 16 residues.

This clonotype was picked up a small number of times. V and J are TRBV5-1 and TRBJ2-1; D gene unclear. V dropped 4 bases and J dropped 4 bases, with 18 bases sitting between them. This CDR3 is built from 16 residues. CDR1 is SGHRS, CDR2 YFSETQ, per germline. CDR3 in amino acids: CASSLGNSVDYNEQFF. The CDR3 DNA follows: TGCGCCAGCAGCCTTGGGAACTCCGTCGATTACAATGAGCAGTTCTTC.

This sequence joins TRBV10-3 and TRBJ2-1; maybe TRBD2 (5 bases). Germline V gene lookup returns CDR1 ENHRY and CDR2 SYGVKD. The CDR3 extends over 14 amino acids. The germline V and J ends were trimmed by 3 bases and 4 bases, with 10 bases remaining between them. CDR3 nucleotide sequence: TGTGCCATCAGTGACTCGGACTGGTACAATGAGCAGTTCTTC. It yields the protein CAISDSDWYNEQFF.

A note on this clonotype: The junction shows a germline mismatch at one end, possibly a read error. The chain's CDR3 is CVSSPGTDYEQYF. The DNA of the CDR3 is TGTGTCAGCAGTCCCGGGACAGACTACGAGCAGTACTTC. The rearrangement links TRBV28 to TRBJ2-7, with 7 bases identical to TRBD1. Germline V gene data show CDR1 as MDHEN and CDR2 as SYDVKM. The CDR3 length is 13 residues.

J is TRBJ2-5 and V is TRBV7-2; D not certain. The germline CDR1 and CDR2 sequences are SGHTA and FQGNSA. This CDR3 has 12 residues. V dropped 5 bases and J dropped 5 bases, with 9 bases sitting between them. The CDR3 loop is CASSRLWETQYF. As DNA, the CDR3 is TGTGCCAGCAGCCGCCTCTGGGAGACCCAGTACTTC.